These T cell receptor beta chains were read from a single sample in a study of cytomegalovirus exposure and HLA in healthy donors. The method was immunoSEQ multiplex PCR; TCRdb's version includes in-frame clones alone and lacks a portion of them. In the table there are roughly 200,000 clones, around four fifths of which are singletons. The sequencing sample was made of PBMCs. The source is a middle-aged woman in good health and CMV-seronegative. The CDR3 runs from the conserved cysteine through the conserved F or W. Each record gives: D gene, clone size, J gene, V gene, CDR3 protein, CDR3 DNA. The D gene is left open where the match is weak. Some rows have no size entry. The others give once, few or many, or a class for an expanded clone.

d_call: .
clone_size: once
j_call: TRBJ2-3
v_call: TRBV5-5
cdr3_aa: CASSFGGRGSTDTQYF
cdr3_nt: TGTGCCAGCAGCTTTGGTGGGCGGGGATCCACAGATACGCAGTATTTT

d_call: .
clone_size: .
j_call: TRBJ2-6
v_call: TRBV4-1
cdr3_aa: CASSQDREGRAGVSGANVLTF
cdr3_nt: TGCGCCAGCAGCCAAGATCGGGAAGGTCGGGCGGGCGTCTCTGGGGCCAACGTCCTGACTTTC

d_call: .
clone_size: few
j_call: TRBJ1-1
v_call: TRBV5-1
cdr3_aa: CASSLENIRSHGQAEAFF
cdr3_nt: TGCGCCAGCAGCTTGGAAAACATACGGTCACATGGGCAAGCTGAAGCTTTCTTT

d_call: TRBD2
clone_size: .
j_call: TRBJ2-2
v_call: TRBV19
cdr3_aa: CASSIGGAAGELFF
cdr3_nt: TGTGCCAGTAGTATCGGGGGGGCGGCCGGGGAGCTGTTTTTT

d_call: TRBD2
clone_size: few
j_call: TRBJ2-3
v_call: TRBV5-1
cdr3_aa: CASRPRTSGSWTDTQYF
cdr3_nt: TGCGCCAGCAGACCACGGACTAGCGGGAGTTGGACAGATACGCAGTATTTT

d_call: TRBD1
clone_size: .
j_call: TRBJ2-7
v_call: TRBV23-1
cdr3_aa: CASSQARQGAGNSYEQYF
cdr3_nt: TGCGCCAGCAGCCAGGCGCGTCAGGGGGCGGGAAACTCCTACGAGCAGTACTTC

d_call: .
clone_size: once
j_call: TRBJ1-3
v_call: TRBV2
cdr3_aa: CASVEERSSGNTIYF
cdr3_nt: TGTGCCAGCGTGGAGGAGCGAAGCTCTGGAAACACCATATATTTT

d_call: .
clone_size: .
j_call: TRBJ2-4
v_call: TRBV5-4
cdr3_aa: CASSYGQFRTKNIQYF
cdr3_nt: TGTGCCAGCAGCTATGGACAGTTCAGAACCAAAAACATTCAGTACTTC

d_call: TRBD1
clone_size: .
j_call: TRBJ2-2
v_call: TRBV11-3
cdr3_aa: CASSLAGGTGELFF
cdr3_nt: TGTGCCAGCAGCTTGGCAGGGGGTACCGGGGAGCTGTTTTTT

d_call: TRBD1
clone_size: .
j_call: TRBJ1-5
v_call: TRBV19
cdr3_aa: CASSGQDLQPQHF
cdr3_nt: TGTGCCAGTAGTGGACAGGACCTCCAGCCCCAGCATTTT

d_call: TRBD2
clone_size: few
j_call: TRBJ2-3
v_call: TRBV28
cdr3_aa: CASSLLAGETDTQYF
cdr3_nt: TGTGCCAGCAGTTTATTAGCGGGAGAAACAGATACGCAGTATTTT

d_call: TRBD1
clone_size: .
j_call: TRBJ2-7
v_call: TRBV27
cdr3_aa: CASSVGQGFYEQYF
cdr3_nt: TGTGCCAGCAGTGTAGGACAGGGCTTCTACGAGCAGTACTTC

d_call: TRBD2
clone_size: .
j_call: TRBJ2-1
v_call: TRBV7-9
cdr3_aa: CASSYGASGGNNEQFF
cdr3_nt: TGTGCCAGCAGCTACGGGGCTAGCGGGGGGAACAATGAGCAGTTCTTC

d_call: TRBD1
clone_size: .
j_call: TRBJ1-2
v_call: TRBV2
cdr3_aa: CASSEGTGGMSNYGYTF
cdr3_nt: TGTGCCAGCAGTGAGGGTACAGGGGGGATGAGTAACTATGGCTACACCTTC

d_call: .
clone_size: .
j_call: TRBJ2-1
v_call: TRBV30
cdr3_aa: CAWSVQNEQFF
cdr3_nt: TGTGCCTGGAGTGTACAGAATGAGCAGTTCTTC

d_call: .
clone_size: .
j_call: TRBJ1-2
v_call: TRBV18
cdr3_aa: CASSPSGVSRGYTF
cdr3_nt: TGTGCCAGCTCACCAAGCGGAGTATCGCGTGGCTACACCTTC

d_call: TRBD1
clone_size: once
j_call: TRBJ1-1
v_call: TRBV5-1
cdr3_aa: CASSLDGQGNTEAFF
cdr3_nt: TGCGCCAGCAGCTTGGACGGACAGGGGAACACTGAAGCTTTCTTT

d_call: .
clone_size: .
j_call: TRBJ2-3
v_call: TRBV6-1
cdr3_aa: CASTPRTARTDTQYF
cdr3_nt: TGTGCCAGCACGCCTCGGACAGCCCGCACAGATACGCAGTATTTT

d_call: TRBD1
clone_size: .
j_call: TRBJ1-2
v_call: TRBV2
cdr3_aa: CASSMTGGTNYGYTF
cdr3_nt: TGTGCCAGCAGTATGACAGGGGGTACTAACTATGGCTACACCTTC

d_call: .
clone_size: .
j_call: TRBJ2-3
v_call: TRBV7-2
cdr3_aa: CASSPTRVGDTQYF
cdr3_nt: TGTGCCAGCAGCCCGACTAGGGTAGGGGATACGCAGTATTTT

d_call: .
clone_size: .
j_call: TRBJ1-2
v_call: TRBV30
cdr3_aa: CAWSVIGVWAGGYTF
cdr3_nt: TGTGCCTGGAGTGTGATTGGGGTGTGGGCGGGTGGCTACACCTTC

d_call: .
clone_size: .
j_call: TRBJ2-7
v_call: TRBV6-5
cdr3_aa: CASSSTLENYEQYF
cdr3_nt: TGTGCCAGCAGTTCGACGTTGGAGAACTACGAGCAGTACTTC

d_call: .
clone_size: .
j_call: TRBJ2-6
v_call: TRBV4-1
cdr3_aa: CASSPGRVGASGANVLTF
cdr3_nt: TGCGCCAGCAGCCCGGGCAGGGTAGGGGCCTCTGGGGCCAACGTCCTGACTTTC

d_call: TRBD2
clone_size: .
j_call: TRBJ2-7
v_call: TRBV10-3
cdr3_aa: CAISESLAGGTWYEQYF
cdr3_nt: TGTGCCATCAGTGAGTCTTTAGCGGGAGGAACGTGGTACGAGCAGTACTTC

d_call: TRBD1
clone_size: once
j_call: TRBJ2-5
v_call: TRBV5-1
cdr3_aa: CASRQGSSPQETQYF
cdr3_nt: TGCGCCAGCCGACAGGGATCAAGTCCCCAAGAGACCCAGTACTTC

d_call: TRBD1
clone_size: .
j_call: TRBJ2-1
v_call: TRBV30
cdr3_aa: CAWTYQRQGYPYNEQFF
cdr3_nt: TGTGCCTGGACATACCAGAGACAGGGTTATCCCTACAATGAGCAGTTCTTC

d_call: .
clone_size: .
j_call: TRBJ1-5
v_call: TRBV7-8
cdr3_aa: CASSLAQGVSNQPQHF
cdr3_nt: TGTGCCAGCAGCTTAGCGCAGGGCGTTAGCAATCAGCCCCAGCATTTT

d_call: TRBD1
clone_size: few
j_call: TRBJ2-7
v_call: TRBV5-1
cdr3_aa: CASSWRQGSEQYF
cdr3_nt: TGCGCCAGCAGCTGGAGACAGGGTAGCGAGCAGTACTTC

d_call: .
clone_size: .
j_call: TRBJ1-1
v_call: TRBV28
cdr3_aa: CASRATRGNTEAFF
cdr3_nt: TGTGCCAGCAGGGCTACGAGAGGGAACACTGAAGCTTTCTTT

d_call: TRBD1
clone_size: .
j_call: TRBJ1-4
v_call: TRBV7-2
cdr3_aa: CASSLEGQGPNEKLFF
cdr3_nt: TGTGCCAGCAGCTTAGAAGGACAGGGTCCTAATGAAAAACTGTTTTTT

d_call: TRBD1
clone_size: .
j_call: TRBJ2-2
v_call: TRBV5-1
cdr3_aa: CASSATGAANTGELFF
cdr3_nt: TGCGCCAGCAGCGCGACAGGGGCAGCCAACACCGGGGAGCTGTTTTTT